Listed below are T cell receptor beta chains from one sample, sequenced in a study of cytomegalovirus exposure and HLA in healthy donors. This table comes from immunoSEQ multiplex PCR, and its TCRdb copy is limited to in-frame clones, with some not included. This table holds about 130,000 clones, approximately 81% found once. The specimen sequenced was PBMCs. The receptor source for this set is a man younger than 35 in good health and CMV-seronegative. CDR3s include the opening cysteine and the closing phenylalanine or tryptophan. The order of the fields is D gene, J gene, V gene, clone size, CDR3 DNA, CDR3 protein. A D gene is named only where the DNA matches it firmly. For some rows the clone size is stated as once, few or many, or as a class when expanded; others skip it.

D gene: -
J gene: TRBJ2-7
V gene: TRBV7-9
clone size: -
CDR3 DNA: TGTGCCAGCACCGACAGCTCCTACGAGCAGTACTTC
CDR3 protein: CASTDSSYEQYF

D gene: TRBD2
J gene: TRBJ2-3
V gene: TRBV27
clone size: -
CDR3 DNA: TGTGCCAGCAGTTTCCGACTAGCGGGGGGCTCTAGCACAGATACGCAGTATTTT
CDR3 protein: CASSFRLAGGSSTDTQYF

D gene: TRBD1
J gene: TRBJ2-1
V gene: TRBV4-3
clone size: -
CDR3 DNA: TGCGCCAGCAGCCAAGAACAGGGGGCCAGGAGCAATGAGCAGTTCTTC
CDR3 protein: CASSQEQGARSNEQFF

D gene: -
J gene: TRBJ2-5
V gene: TRBV9
clone size: -
CDR3 DNA: TGTGCCAGCAGCGACCAAGCGGGGACCCAGTACTTC
CDR3 protein: CASSDQAGTQYF

D gene: TRBD1
J gene: TRBJ1-6
V gene: TRBV19
clone size: -
CDR3 DNA: TGTGCCAGTAGTATGAGGGACAGGTTGAGCTCCTATAATTCACCCCTCCACTTT
CDR3 protein: CASSMRDRLSSYNSPLHF

D gene: TRBD1
J gene: TRBJ2-6
V gene: TRBV30
clone size: -
CDR3 DNA: TGTGCCTGGAGTGGACCGGGACAGGGCTTGGTTGGGGCCAACGTCCTGACTTTC
CDR3 protein: CAWSGPGQGLVGANVLTF

D gene: TRBD2
J gene: TRBJ2-7
V gene: TRBV4-1
clone size: -
CDR3 DNA: TGCGCCAGCAGCCAAGATCGGCCCGGGGGGATCTCCTACGAGCAGTACTTC
CDR3 protein: CASSQDRPGGISYEQYF

D gene: -
J gene: TRBJ1-1
V gene: TRBV7-9
clone size: -
CDR3 DNA: TGTGCCAGCAGCTTAGATGGACAGAGAGAAAAGGCTGAAGCTTTCTTT
CDR3 protein: CASSLDGQREKAEAFF

D gene: -
J gene: TRBJ1-5
V gene: TRBV5-6
clone size: -
CDR3 DNA: TGTGCCAGCAGCTTGTATCCGGGTAGCAATCAGCCCCAGCATTTT
CDR3 protein: CASSLYPGSNQPQHF

D gene: -
J gene: TRBJ1-1
V gene: TRBV18
clone size: -
CDR3 DNA: TGTGCCAGCTCACCACTGCCCGGGTGGACTGAAGCTTTCTTT
CDR3 protein: CASSPLPGWTEAFF

D gene: TRBD1
J gene: TRBJ2-2
V gene: TRBV29-1
clone size: -
CDR3 DNA: TGCAGCGTTGAATCGCGGGACAGGGCGGTCACCGGGGAGCTGTTTTTT
CDR3 protein: CSVESRDRAVTGELFF

D gene: -
J gene: TRBJ1-2
V gene: TRBV7-9
clone size: once
CDR3 DNA: TGTGCCAGCAGCTTAGACGGGGTTCGGGGTGGCTACACCTTC
CDR3 protein: CASSLDGVRGGYTF

D gene: -
J gene: TRBJ1-2
V gene: TRBV6-6
clone size: -
CDR3 DNA: TGTGCCAGCAGTCCCCTCGAAGGGAGGAACTATGGCTACACCTTC
CDR3 protein: CASSPLEGRNYGYTF

D gene: -
J gene: TRBJ1-1
V gene: TRBV7-9
clone size: -
CDR3 DNA: TGTGCCAGCAGCTTAGGTTGGCAGGGCACCCTGAACACTGAAGCTTTCTTT
CDR3 protein: CASSLGWQGTLNTEAFF

D gene: -
J gene: TRBJ2-3
V gene: TRBV29-1
clone size: -
CDR3 DNA: TGCAGCGTTGTTTTGGCTACGCAGTATTTT
CDR3 protein: CSVVLATQYF

D gene: -
J gene: TRBJ2-1
V gene: TRBV7-2
clone size: -
CDR3 DNA: TGTGCCAGCACCGAGAGGGGGTTTGAGCAGTTCTTC
CDR3 protein: CASTERGFEQFF

D gene: TRBD1
J gene: TRBJ2-2
V gene: TRBV6-5
clone size: -
CDR3 DNA: TGTGCCAGCAGCCCCGACAGGGGCACCGGGGAGCTGTTTTTT
CDR3 protein: CASSPDRGTGELFF

D gene: -
J gene: TRBJ1-2
V gene: TRBV28
clone size: -
CDR3 DNA: TGTGCCAGCATATCTCCTCTATTCAACTATGGCTACACCTTC
CDR3 protein: CASISPLFNYGYTF

D gene: -
J gene: TRBJ1-1
V gene: TRBV15
clone size: -
CDR3 DNA: TGTGCCACCAGCAGAGCGCAGGTGTGGGGCGCGGTCGCTGAAGCTTTCTTT
CDR3 protein: CATSRAQVWGAVAEAFF

D gene: TRBD2
J gene: TRBJ2-7
V gene: TRBV7-2
clone size: -
CDR3 DNA: TGTGCCAGCAGCTTAGCTATTAGCGGGGGGATGTACGAGCAGTACTTC
CDR3 protein: CASSLAISGGMYEQYF

D gene: -
J gene: TRBJ2-1
V gene: TRBV6-4
clone size: few
CDR3 DNA: TGTGCCAGTAGTCCAGGATTCAACTACAATGAGCAGTTCTTC
CDR3 protein: CASSPGFNYNEQFF

D gene: TRBD1
J gene: TRBJ1-1
V gene: TRBV7-6
clone size: -
CDR3 DNA: TGTGCCAGCAGCCTATGGACAGGGGAAGCTTTCTTT
CDR3 protein: CASSLWTGEAFF

D gene: -
J gene: TRBJ2-5
V gene: TRBV7-6
clone size: -
CDR3 DNA: TGTGCCAGCAGTGGGGAGACAGGTCAAGAGACCCAGTACTTC
CDR3 protein: CASSGETGQETQYF

D gene: -
J gene: TRBJ2-1
V gene: TRBV4-3
clone size: -
CDR3 DNA: TGCGCCAGCAGCCAAGAGTCGACATCCTACAATGAGCAGTTCTTC
CDR3 protein: CASSQESTSYNEQFF

D gene: TRBD2
J gene: TRBJ2-1
V gene: TRBV7-9
clone size: -
CDR3 DNA: TGTGCCAGCAGCCGAACTAGCGGGGGAAGCTCCTACAATGAGCAGTTCTTC
CDR3 protein: CASSRTSGGSSYNEQFF

D gene: -
J gene: TRBJ1-6
V gene: TRBV30
clone size: -
CDR3 DNA: TGTGCCTGGAGTCCTTCCCAGCGGGCCCTGGGTTCACCCCTCCACTTT
CDR3 protein: CAWSPSQRALGSPLHF

D gene: TRBD1
J gene: TRBJ1-5
V gene: TRBV2
clone size: few
CDR3 DNA: TGTGCCAGCAGCGGACAGGGGAGGGCACAAAATCAGCCCCAGCATTTT
CDR3 protein: CASSGQGRAQNQPQHF

D gene: -
J gene: TRBJ1-2
V gene: TRBV29-1
clone size: -
CDR3 DNA: TGCAGCGTTGATGACAGGAGCTTC
CDR3 protein: CSVDDRSF

D gene: -
J gene: TRBJ2-7
V gene: TRBV7-9
clone size: -
CDR3 DNA: TGTGCCAGCAGCCCCCATCCCTACGAGCAGTACTTC
CDR3 protein: CASSPHPYEQYF

D gene: TRBD1
J gene: TRBJ1-2
V gene: TRBV6-5
clone size: -
CDR3 DNA: TGTGCCAGCAGTTACCGTAGGACAGGGTATGGCTACACCTTC
CDR3 protein: CASSYRRTGYGYTF

D gene: -
J gene: TRBJ2-1
V gene: TRBV15
clone size: -
CDR3 DNA: TGTGCCACCAGCAGAGGAGGTTACGCGGGGGAGCAGTTCTTC
CDR3 protein: CATSRGGYAGEQFF

D gene: -
J gene: TRBJ2-2
V gene: TRBV27
clone size: once
CDR3 DNA: TGTGCCAGCAGTTTGGGGCGGGAGCTGTTTTTT
CDR3 protein: CASSLGRELFF

D gene: -
J gene: TRBJ2-7
V gene: TRBV4-2
clone size: -
CDR3 DNA: TGTGCCAGCAGTCCAAAGGGCGGGGGCGGCGAGCAGTACTTC
CDR3 protein: CASSPKGGGGEQYF

D gene: TRBD1
J gene: TRBJ1-2
V gene: TRBV9
clone size: -
CDR3 DNA: TGTGCCAGCAGCGTAGGCCAGGGGGCCAACTATGGCTACACCTTC
CDR3 protein: CASSVGQGANYGYTF

D gene: -
J gene: TRBJ1-2
V gene: TRBV6-5
clone size: -
CDR3 DNA: TGTGCCAGCAGTTCCAACCCCAGACTTTCCGGCTACACCTTC
CDR3 protein: CASSSNPRLSGYTF

D gene: -
J gene: TRBJ1-5
V gene: TRBV7-9
clone size: -
CDR3 DNA: TGTGCCAGCAGCTTAGGGGTCGGGGGTGACAATCAGCCCCAGCATTTT
CDR3 protein: CASSLGVGGDNQPQHF

D gene: TRBD2
J gene: TRBJ2-1
V gene: TRBV7-8
clone size: -
CDR3 DNA: TGTGCCAGCAGCCGAACGACTAGCGGCCTCCGGGATGAGCAGTTCTTC
CDR3 protein: CASSRTTSGLRDEQFF

D gene: -
J gene: TRBJ2-1
V gene: TRBV10-3
clone size: -
CDR3 DNA: TGTGCCATCAGTGCATGGGGGGGGCAGGGGTCTAGAAATGAGCAGTTCTTC
CDR3 protein: CAISAWGGQGSRNEQFF

D gene: -
J gene: TRBJ1-2
V gene: TRBV5-1
clone size: few
CDR3 DNA: TGCGCCAGCAGCGTCAGAGCCCTAGGCTATGGCTACACCTTC
CDR3 protein: CASSVRALGYGYTF

D gene: -
J gene: TRBJ1-5
V gene: TRBV4-3
clone size: -
CDR3 DNA: TGCGCCAGCAGCCAGTCTGCGGGTGACAATCAGCCCCAGCATTTT
CDR3 protein: CASSQSAGDNQPQHF